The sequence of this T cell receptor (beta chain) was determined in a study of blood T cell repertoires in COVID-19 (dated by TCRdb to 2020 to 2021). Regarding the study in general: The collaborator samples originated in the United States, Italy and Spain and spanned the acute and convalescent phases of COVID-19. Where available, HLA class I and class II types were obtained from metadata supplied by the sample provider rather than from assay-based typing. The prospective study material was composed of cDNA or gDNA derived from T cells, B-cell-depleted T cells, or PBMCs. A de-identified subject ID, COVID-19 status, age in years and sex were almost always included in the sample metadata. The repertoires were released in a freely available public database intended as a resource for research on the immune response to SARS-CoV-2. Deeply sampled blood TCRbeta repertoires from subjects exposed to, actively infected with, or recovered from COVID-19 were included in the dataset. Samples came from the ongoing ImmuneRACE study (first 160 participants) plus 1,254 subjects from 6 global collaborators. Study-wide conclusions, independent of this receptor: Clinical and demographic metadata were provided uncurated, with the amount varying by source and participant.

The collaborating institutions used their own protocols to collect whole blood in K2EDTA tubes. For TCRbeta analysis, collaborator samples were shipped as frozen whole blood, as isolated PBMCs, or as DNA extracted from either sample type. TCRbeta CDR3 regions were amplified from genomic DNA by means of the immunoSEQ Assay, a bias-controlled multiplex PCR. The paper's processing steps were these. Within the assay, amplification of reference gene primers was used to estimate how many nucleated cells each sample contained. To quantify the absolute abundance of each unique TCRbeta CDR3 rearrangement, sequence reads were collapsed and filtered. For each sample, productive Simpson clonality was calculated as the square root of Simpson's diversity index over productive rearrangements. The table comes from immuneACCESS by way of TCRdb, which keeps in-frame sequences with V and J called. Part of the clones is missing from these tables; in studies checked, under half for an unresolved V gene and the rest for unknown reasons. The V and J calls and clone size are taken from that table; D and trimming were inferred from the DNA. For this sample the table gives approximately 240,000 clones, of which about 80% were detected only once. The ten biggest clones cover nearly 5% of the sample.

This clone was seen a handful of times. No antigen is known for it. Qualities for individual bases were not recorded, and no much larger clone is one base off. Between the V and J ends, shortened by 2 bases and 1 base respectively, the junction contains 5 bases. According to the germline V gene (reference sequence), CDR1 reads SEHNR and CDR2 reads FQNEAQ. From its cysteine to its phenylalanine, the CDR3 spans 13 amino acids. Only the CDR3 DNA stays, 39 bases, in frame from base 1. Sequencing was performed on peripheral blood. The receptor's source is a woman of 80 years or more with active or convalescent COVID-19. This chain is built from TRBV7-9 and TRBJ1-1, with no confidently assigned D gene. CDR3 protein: CASSLTENTEAFF. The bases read TGTGCCAGCAGCTTAACAGAGAACACTGAAGCTTTCTTT.